This TCR beta chain was found in a study of CD8+ T cells in alopecia areata. At the level of the study: Twice a day, 5 to 10 mg of oral tofacitinib was administered to treated patients.

Following RNA extraction, reverse transcription yielded cDNA that acted as the sequencing template. Clones were read by immunoSEQ multiplex PCR, and TCRdb kept only the in-frame ones, dropping some. Counted here are hundreds of thousands of clones, 60% occurring once; the ten biggest clones make up about 0.9%. V lost 1 base and J 1 base, leaving 10 bases between the germline ends. CDR1 SGHAT and CDR2 FQNNGV come from the germline V gene. The CDR3 has 16 residues. Treatment specified: oral pan-JAK inhibitor, 5-10 mg twice daily. The investigators collected lesional scalp punch biopsies and peripheral blood from alopecia areata patients.

The V call is TRBV11-2, the J call TRBJ2-2; D is uncertain. The receptor was isolated from a human donor with alopecia areata. This specimen consisted of CD4+ T cells sorted from blood, obtained at approximately week 51, from a patient treated with tofacitinib. The CDR3 sequence is CASSLGGAWNTGELFF. The CDR3 DNA reads TGTGCCAGCAGCTTAGGTGGCGCATGGAACACCGGGGAGCTGTTTTTT.